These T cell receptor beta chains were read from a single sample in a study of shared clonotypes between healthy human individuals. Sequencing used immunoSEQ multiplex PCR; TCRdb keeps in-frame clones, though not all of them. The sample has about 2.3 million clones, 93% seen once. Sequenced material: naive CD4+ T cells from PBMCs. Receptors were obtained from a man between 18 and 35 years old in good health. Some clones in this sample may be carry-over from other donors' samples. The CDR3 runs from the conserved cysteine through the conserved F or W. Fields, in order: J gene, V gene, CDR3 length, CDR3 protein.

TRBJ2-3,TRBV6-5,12,CASSSQGGTQYF
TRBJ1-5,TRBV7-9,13,CATTIGVHQPQHF
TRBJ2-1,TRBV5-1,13,CASSWTSGNEQFF
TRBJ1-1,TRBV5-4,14,CASRGGQGPTEAFF
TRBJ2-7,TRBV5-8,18,CASSSGQGLAGDSYEQYF
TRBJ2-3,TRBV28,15,CASSLFHQIADTQYF
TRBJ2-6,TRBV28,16,CASSLGGSSGANVLTF
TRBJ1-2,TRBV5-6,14,CASGRDRGDYGYTF
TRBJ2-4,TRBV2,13,CASTVALGDIQYF
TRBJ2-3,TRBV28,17,CASSPNPGTSGIDTQYF
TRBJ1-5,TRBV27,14,CASSLQGSNQPQHF
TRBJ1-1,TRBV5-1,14,CASARQGANTEAFF
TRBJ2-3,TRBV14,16,CASSPKVFWGTDTQYF
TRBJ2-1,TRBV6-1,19,CASRETGLAGGNGYNEQFF
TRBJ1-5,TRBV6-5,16,CASSYSVPRGAQPQHF
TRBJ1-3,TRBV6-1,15,CASISTTGSGNTIYF
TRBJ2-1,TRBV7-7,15,CASSLEFAPYNEQFF
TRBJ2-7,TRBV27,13,CASSSPGRGEQYF
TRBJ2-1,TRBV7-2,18,CASSSSGTSGGSYNEQFF
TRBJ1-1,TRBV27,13,CASRGQGAPEAFF
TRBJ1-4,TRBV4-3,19,CASSRGTAGRGATNEKLFF
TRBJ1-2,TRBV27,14,CASSLRPRFYGYTF